This T cell receptor beta chain originates from a study of T cells in Graves' hyperthyroidism and ophthalmopathy. There are many counts of this clonotype. Its antigen is as yet unknown. RNA transcripts were the template for amplifying TCR beta CDR3 regions. The TCR CDR3 was amplified in a first-round RT-PCR using the HTBI primer set. TCRdb passed the multiplex PCR reads through MiXCR, listing each CDR3 protein once. The table has hundreds of thousands of distinct CDR3 sequences, around 38% seen once. Study-level points and caveats: Stable hyperthyroidism and ophthalmopathy were separated using 13 V-J signatures.

The CDR3 contains 11 residues. CDR1 is LNHNV and CDR2 is YYDKDF in the germline V gene (reference sequence). The V gene lost 2 bases and the J gene lost 5 bases, with 1 base spanning the gap. Hyperthyroidism had been newly diagnosed in patients aged 18 to 65, and its duration was under 2 months. Diagnoses used clinical symptoms, serum thyroxine and TRAb, thyroid ultrasound and orbital computed tomography. PBMCs came from 9 to 10 ml fresh peripheral blood. The sequence derives from a man aged 18 to 29 with Graves' hyperthyroidism. The rearrangement links TRBV15 to TRBJ2-1; D gene ambiguous. Input material: blood. The CDR3 coding sequence is TGTGCCACCAGCAGAAACAATGAGCAGTTCTTC. Amino acids: CATSRNNEQFF.